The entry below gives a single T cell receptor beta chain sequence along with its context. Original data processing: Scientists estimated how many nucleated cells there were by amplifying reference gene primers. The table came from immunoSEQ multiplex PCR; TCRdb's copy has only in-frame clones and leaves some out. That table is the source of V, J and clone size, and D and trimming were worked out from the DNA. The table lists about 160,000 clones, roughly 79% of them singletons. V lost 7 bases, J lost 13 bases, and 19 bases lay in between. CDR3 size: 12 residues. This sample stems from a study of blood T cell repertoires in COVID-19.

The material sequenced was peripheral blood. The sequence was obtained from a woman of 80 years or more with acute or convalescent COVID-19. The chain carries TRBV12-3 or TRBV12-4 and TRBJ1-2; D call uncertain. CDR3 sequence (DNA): TGTGCCAGCACCCAGGACTCGGCGGTCGGCACCTTC. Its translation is CASTQDSAVGTF.